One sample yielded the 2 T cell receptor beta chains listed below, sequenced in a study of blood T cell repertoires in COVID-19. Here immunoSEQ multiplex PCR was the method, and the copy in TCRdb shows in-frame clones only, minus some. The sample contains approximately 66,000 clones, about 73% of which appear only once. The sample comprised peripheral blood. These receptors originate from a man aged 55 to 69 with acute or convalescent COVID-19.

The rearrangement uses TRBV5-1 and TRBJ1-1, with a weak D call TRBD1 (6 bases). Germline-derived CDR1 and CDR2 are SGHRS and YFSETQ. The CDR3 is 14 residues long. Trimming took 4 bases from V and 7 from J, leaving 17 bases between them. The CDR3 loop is CASSQTAGELEAFF. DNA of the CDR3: TGCGCCAGCAGCCAAACAGCAGGGGAGCTTGAAGCTTTCTTT.

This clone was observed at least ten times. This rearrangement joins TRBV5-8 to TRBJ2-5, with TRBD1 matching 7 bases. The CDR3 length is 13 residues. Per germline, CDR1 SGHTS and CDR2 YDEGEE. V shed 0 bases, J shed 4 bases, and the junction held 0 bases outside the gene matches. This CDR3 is CASSLDRGETQYF. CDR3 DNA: TGTGCCAGCAGCTTGGACAGGGGAGAGACCCAGTACTTC. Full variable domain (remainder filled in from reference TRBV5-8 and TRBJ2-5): EAGVTQSPTHLIKTRGQQATLRCSPISGHTSVYWYQQALGLGLQFLLWYDEGEERNRGNFPPRFSGRQFPNYSSELNVNALELEDSALYLCASSLDRGETQYFGPGTRLLVL.